This TCR beta chain was identified during a study of CD4+ T cells in melanoma. The germline CDR1 and CDR2 sequences are MNHEY and SVGEGT. V lost 3 bases and J 6 bases, leaving 13 bases between the germline ends. This CDR3 spans 14 amino acids. Profiling relied on immunoSEQ multiplex PCR, and the TCRdb table lists in-frame clones only, not all of them. The top ten hold 24% of the sample, which has about 5,700 clones, 68% seen once. The sequence was collected from a human donor with melanoma. The chain employs TRBV6-2 or TRBV6-3 and TRBJ2-3; D unresolved. Sequenced: cells from a culture (not recorded whether cultured in vitro). The CDR3 bases are TGTGCCAGCAGTTATAGCCGTCCTTTGGATACGCAGTATTTT. It is translated as CASSYSRPLDTQYF.